This paragraph covers one T cell receptor (beta chain) sequence. The data belong to a study of preoperative IRX-2 immunotherapy in early breast cancer. The CDR3 covers 14 residues. The J segment lost 8 bases and the V segment lost 4 bases, leaving 10 bases of the junction unmatched. The germline V gene has CDR1 WSHSY and CDR2 SAAADI. Treatment meaning: preoperative locoregional IRX-2 cytokine immunotherapy. Patients received preoperative, locoregional IRX-2 cytokine immunotherapy in a phase Ib study. The data were produced by immunoSEQ multiplex PCR, yet TCRdb's version contains in-frame clones alone and is incomplete. Of about 98,000 clones in the sample, 86% were seen once.

This receptor was obtained from a human donor with breast cancer. The material was tumor tissue, obtained after IRX-2 immunotherapy. The chain couples TRBV10-2 to TRBJ1-2, with TRBD1 identical over 7 bases. The CDR3 reads CASSATRQGSGYTF. The CDR3 DNA follows: TGCGCCAGCAGTGCGACTCGACAGGGAAGCGGCTACACCTTC.